These T cell receptor beta chains were read from a single sample in a study of T cell changes during pregnancy in multiple sclerosis. Libraries were prepared by immunoSEQ multiplex PCR; TCRdb keeps only in-frame clonotypes and omits some of them. The sample holds around 45,000 clones, 80% to 95% seen once. The source material was CD4+ T cells from peripheral blood mononuclear cells, sampled in the third trimester of pregnancy. The origin of the receptors is a female donor with multiple sclerosis, enrolled in a pregnancy study. Each CDR3 is given with its conserved first and last residue. Fields, in order: D gene, clone size, J gene, V gene, CDR3 DNA, CDR3 protein. D genes are given only for firm matches. Size is omitted from some rows. Given values are once, few, many or a class for expanded clones.

>TRBD1|-|TRBJ2-5|TRBV5-4
TGTGCCAGCAGCTCCGGACAGGGGAGGATGCAAGAGACCCAGTACTTC
CASSSGQGRMQETQYF
>TRBD2|-|TRBJ2-2|TRBV5-4
TGTGCCAGCAGCCCGGGACTAGCGGAGAGCACCGGGGAGCTGTTTTTT
CASSPGLAESTGELFF
>-|-|TRBJ1-5|TRBV10-2
TGCGCCAGCAGTGATCCAAGCAATCAGCCCCAGCATTTT
CASSDPSNQPQHF
>TRBD1|-|TRBJ1-6|TRBV6-5
TGTGCCAGCCGCCAACAGGGGAGGAATTCACCCCTCCACTTT
CASRQQGRNSPLHF
>TRBD2|-|TRBJ2-6|TRBV19
TGTGCCAGTAGTATAAAAGGGACTAGCGGGAGTGGGGCCAACGTCCTGACTTTC
CASSIKGTSGSGANVLTF
>-|-|TRBJ2-7|TRBV6-1
TGTGCCAGCAGGACCTCCGGAGAGGTTGGCGAGCAGTACTTC
CASRTSGEVGEQYF
>TRBD2|-|TRBJ2-5|TRBV4-2
TGTGCCAGCAGCCAAGAGACTAGCGGGAGAGAGACCCAGTACTTC
CASSQETSGRETQYF
>-|-|TRBJ2-5|TRBV10-3
TGTGCCATCAGTGTCGGGGAGGAGACCCAGTACTTC
CAISVGEETQYF
>-|-|TRBJ1-6|TRBV27
TGTGCCAGCAGCCTCCGGAAACAGTATAATTCACCCCTCCACTTT
CASSLRKQYNSPLHF
>TRBD1|-|TRBJ2-1|TRBV4-1
TGCGCCAGCAGGGGGGCAGGGGGACGAAATGAGCAGTTCTTC
CASRGAGGRNEQFF
>TRBD2|once|TRBJ2-7|TRBV11-3
TGTGCCAGCAGCTTGGCGGGGGGAGGGGGTTACGAGCAGTACTTC
CASSLAGGGGYEQYF
>-|-|TRBJ2-6|TRBV19
TGTGCCAGTAGTATCACTGGGGCCAACGTCCTGACTTTC
CASSITGANVLTF
>-|-|TRBJ2-1|TRBV9
TGTGCCAGCAGCGTAGGAGGTGCGGGTTCCTACAATGAGCAGTTCTTC
CASSVGGAGSYNEQFF
>-|-|TRBJ1-1|TRBV6-6
TGTGCCAGCAGTTACGGACAGAACACTGAAGCTTTCTTT
CASSYGQNTEAFF
>TRBD2|once|TRBJ2-5|TRBV7-2
TGTGCCAGCAGCTTTCCAGCGGGACCAGAGACCCAGTACTTC
CASSFPAGPETQYF
>TRBD2|-|TRBJ2-1|TRBV4-2
TGTGCCAGCAGCCAACTAGGAACTAGCGGGAGGTATGAGCAGTTCTTC
CASSQLGTSGRYEQFF
>-|-|TRBJ2-7|TRBV9
TGTGCCAGCAGCGCAGGGGAAGGATACGAGCAGTACTTC
CASSAGEGYEQYF
>TRBD2|-|TRBJ2-7|TRBV10-2
TGCGCCAGCAAGGAAAGCGGGGCTAGCTCCTACGAGCAGTACTTC
CASKESGASSYEQYF
>TRBD1|-|TRBJ2-3|TRBV5-1
TGCGCCAGCCGACCGGGACAGTACACAGATACGCAGTATTTT
CASRPGQYTDTQYF
>TRBD1|-|TRBJ2-7|TRBV28
TGTGGCACCGTGGGACAGGGGTCCTACGAGCAGTACTTC
CGTVGQGSYEQYF
>-|-|TRBJ1-5|TRBV28
TGTGCCAGCAGTGCCCTTTTCAGGTTCAATCAGCCCCAGCATTTT
CASSALFRFNQPQHF
>TRBD2|-|TRBJ2-7|TRBV7-2
TGTGCCAGCAGTTACGGGACTAGCGACTCCTACGAGCAGTACTTC
CASSYGTSDSYEQYF
>TRBD2|-|TRBJ2-7|TRBV14
TGTGCCAGCAGCCAACCTAGCGGGAGGCTGTACTTC
CASSQPSGRLYF
>TRBD2|once|TRBJ2-6|TRBV19
TGTGCCAGTAGTTACGGGGGGTTCAGCTCTGGGGCCAACGTCCTGACTTTC
CASSYGGFSSGANVLTF
>-|-|TRBJ2-1|TRBV25-1
TGTGCCAGCAGTGACGCGGGGAGTTTAGGTGAGCAGTTCTTC
CASSDAGSLGEQFF
>-|-|TRBJ1-1|TRBV19
TGTGCCAGTAGTTCCCCCGGGTTCTCAGCCGCTTTCTTT
CASSSPGFSAAFF
>-|-|TRBJ1-2|TRBV5-1
TGCGCCAGCAGCTTGACAGGGAGTCGGGAAGACTACACCTTC
CASSLTGSREDYTF